The 2 T cell receptor beta chains in this list originate from one sample, sequenced in a study of blood T cell repertoires in COVID-19. Profiling relied on immunoSEQ multiplex PCR, and the TCRdb table lists in-frame clones only, not all of them. The table shows fewer than 45,000 clones, with roughly 80% occurring only once. Material: peripheral blood. The receptor set was obtained from a man between 60 and 75 years old with active COVID-19.

The CDR3 DNA follows: TGTGCCAGCAGCTCCTACAGGGCCTCGCTGGATGGCTACACCTTC. Protein sequence: CASSSYRASLDGYTF. The chain joins TRBV6-2 or TRBV6-3 to TRBJ1-2, with D possibly TRBD1 on 6 matching bases. Germline CDR1 is MNHEY and CDR2 is SVGEGT. The CDR3 runs to 15 residues. Trimming took 6 bases from V and 6 from J, leaving 20 bases between them.

V gene TRBV4-1 combines with J gene TRBJ1-1, with D maybe TRBD1 (5 bases). This CDR3 is 14 amino acids long. Per the germline V gene, CDR1 is MGHRA and CDR2 is YSYEKL. The V end lost 1 base, the J end lost 7 bases, and 13 bases lay between the germline ends. The DNA for the CDR3 is TGCGCCAGCAGCCAAGCAATCGGGGGATATGAAGCTTTCTTT. Protein product: CASSQAIGGYEAFF.